These T cell receptor beta chains were read from a single sample in a study of regulatory T cells in long-lasting Graves disease. Using its own MiXCR run on the multiplex PCR reads, TCRdb lists one record per CDR3 protein. Among a few hundred thousand distinct CDR3 sequences, about 12% were seen once, and the ten largest hold under 20%. These same data were also listed under a study on T cells in Graves' hyperthyroidism and ophthalmopathy.

This material consisted of peripheral blood mononuclear cells (PBMCs), taken at new diagnosis, from a patient treated with antithyroid drugs. The receptors shown here come from a woman aged 18 to 35 with Graves disease. Each CDR3 is given with its conserved first and last residue. A D gene is named only where the DNA matches it firmly. Size is stated for part of the rows, as once, few or many counts, or as a class when the clone is expanded.

abundance: many
v_gene: TRBV6-2/TRBV6-3
j_gene: TRBJ2-3
d_gene: NA
CDR3aa: CASSYTGSTDTQYF
CDR3nt: TGTGCCAGCAGTTATACAGGGAGCACAGATACGCAGTATTTT

abundance: few
v_gene: TRBV6-2/TRBV6-3
j_gene: TRBJ1-1
d_gene: NA
CDR3aa: CASLKFHRANTEAFF
CDR3nt: TGTGCCAGCCTTAAGTTCCACAGAGCGAACACTGAAGCTTTCTTT

abundance: few
v_gene: TRBV7-3
j_gene: TRBJ1-3
d_gene: TRBD1
CDR3aa: CASSSDRRGLGNTIYF
CDR3nt: TGTGCCAGCAGCTCTGACCGCAGGGGGCTTGGAAACACCATATATTTT

abundance: many
v_gene: TRBV12-3/TRBV12-4
j_gene: TRBJ1-4
d_gene: TRBD1
CDR3aa: CASRDRGGEEKLFF
CDR3nt: TGTGCCAGCAGGGACAGGGGAGGCGAAGAAAAACTGTTTTTT

abundance: many
v_gene: TRBV5-6
j_gene: TRBJ1-4
d_gene: NA
CDR3aa: CASSLVGRNEKLFF
CDR3nt: TGTGCCAGCAGCTTGGTGGGACGTAATGAAAAACTGTTTTTT

abundance: NA
v_gene: TRBV12-3/TRBV12-4
j_gene: TRBJ2-4
d_gene: NA
CDR3aa: CASSRPGRDWDIQYF
CDR3nt: TGTGCCAGCAGCCGACCGGGGCGGGATTGGGACATTCAGTACTTC

abundance: few
v_gene: TRBV7-8
j_gene: TRBJ1-1
d_gene: TRBD1
CDR3aa: CASSLGTGSDTEAFF
CDR3nt: TGTGCCAGCAGCTTAGGGACAGGGAGCGACACTGAAGCTTTCTTT

abundance: many
v_gene: TRBV7-9
j_gene: TRBJ2-2
d_gene: NA
CDR3aa: CASSLAYTGELFF
CDR3nt: TGTGCCAGCAGCTTAGCATACACCGGGGAGCTGTTTTTT

abundance: many
v_gene: TRBV2
j_gene: TRBJ2-5
d_gene: TRBD1
CDR3aa: CASSEGDRWYQETQYF
CDR3nt: TGTGCCAGCAGTGAGGGGGACAGGTGGTACCAAGAGACCCAGTACTTC

abundance: many
v_gene: TRBV7-2
j_gene: TRBJ2-5
d_gene: TRBD2
CDR3aa: CASSLGASGGQETQYF
CDR3nt: TGTGCCAGCAGCTTAGGGGCTAGCGGGGGCCAAGAGACCCAGTACTTC

abundance: few
v_gene: TRBV9
j_gene: TRBJ2-1
d_gene: NA
CDR3aa: CASSSDSRAYNEQFF
CDR3nt: TGTGCCAGCAGCTCCGACAGCAGAGCCTACAATGAGCAGTTCTTC

abundance: NA
v_gene: TRBV15
j_gene: TRBJ2-7
d_gene: TRBD1
CDR3aa: CATSNRDRSSYEQYF
CDR3nt: TGTGCCACCAGCAACCGGGACAGAAGCTCCTACGAGCAGTACTTC

abundance: many
v_gene: TRBV6-9
j_gene: TRBJ1-4
d_gene: TRBD1
CDR3aa: CASSYSGQGTNEKLFF
CDR3nt: TGTGCCAGCAGTTACTCCGGACAGGGAACTAATGAAAAACTGTTTTTT

abundance: NA
v_gene: TRBV20-1
j_gene: TRBJ1-6
d_gene: NA
CDR3aa: CSASKDNSPHRDSPLHF
CDR3nt: TGCAGTGCTAGTAAAGATAATTCACCCCACCGAGATTCACCCCTCCACTTT

abundance: many
v_gene: TRBV28
j_gene: TRBJ1-4
d_gene: NA
CDR3aa: CASSLWSAGYATNEKLFF
CDR3nt: TGTGCCAGCAGTTTATGGAGCGCAGGGTACGCAACTAATGAAAAACTGTTTTTT

abundance: many
v_gene: TRBV7-9
j_gene: TRBJ2-3
d_gene: NA
CDR3aa: CASSFSGTVDTQYF
CDR3nt: TGTGCCAGCAGCTTCTCCGGGACTGTGGATACGCAGTATTTT

abundance: NA
v_gene: TRBV7-9
j_gene: TRBJ2-3
d_gene: NA
CDR3aa: CASSPPDNTDTQYF
CDR3nt: TGTGCCAGCAGCCCCCCGGACAACACAGATACGCAGTATTTT

abundance: many
v_gene: TRBV4-3
j_gene: TRBJ2-4
d_gene: NA
CDR3aa: CASSQGTYQYF
CDR3nt: TGCGCCAGCAGCCAAGGGACTTATCAGTACTTC

abundance: many
v_gene: TRBV20-1
j_gene: TRBJ2-3
d_gene: TRBD1
CDR3aa: CSAKSQGAADTQYF
CDR3nt: TGCAGTGCTAAGTCGCAGGGGGCGGCAGATACGCAGTATTTT

abundance: NA
v_gene: TRBV19
j_gene: TRBJ2-4
d_gene: NA
CDR3aa: CASSLDWGKNIQYF
CDR3nt: TGTGCCAGTAGTCTGGACTGGGGCAAAAACATTCAGTACTTC

abundance: NA
v_gene: TRBV3-1
j_gene: TRBJ2-1
d_gene: NA
CDR3aa: CASSQGQEQFF
CDR3nt: TGTGCCAGCAGCCAGGGCCAGGAGCAGTTCTTC

abundance: many
v_gene: TRBV20-1
j_gene: TRBJ2-7
d_gene: TRBD2
CDR3aa: CSATRLATEQYF
CDR3nt: TGCAGTGCTACCCGACTAGCGACTGAGCAGTACTTC

abundance: many
v_gene: TRBV28
j_gene: TRBJ1-2
d_gene: NA
CDR3aa: CASSFMPGNYGYTF
CDR3nt: TGTGCCAGCAGTTTTATGCCAGGGAACTATGGCTACACCTTC

abundance: few
v_gene: TRBV12-3/TRBV12-4
j_gene: TRBJ1-2
d_gene: NA
CDR3aa: CASSFRVFYGYTF
CDR3nt: TGTGCCAGCAGTTTCAGGGTTTTTTATGGCTACACCTTC

abundance: many
v_gene: TRBV7-2
j_gene: TRBJ2-1
d_gene: TRBD2
CDR3aa: CASSTGTSGFNEQFF
CDR3nt: TGTGCCAGCAGCACCGGGACTAGCGGGTTCAATGAGCAGTTCTTC

abundance: NA
v_gene: TRBV20-1
j_gene: TRBJ2-2
d_gene: TRBD2
CDR3aa: CSARDFQRGSPGELFF
CDR3nt: TGCAGTGCTAGAGATTTCCAGCGGGGGTCCCCCGGGGAGCTGTTTTTT

abundance: many
v_gene: TRBV28
j_gene: TRBJ2-5
d_gene: NA
CDR3aa: CASYARGARLADYQETQYF
CDR3nt: TGTGCCAGCTACGCTAGGGGGGCAAGGCTAGCGGACTACCAAGAGACCCAGTACTTC

abundance: many
v_gene: TRBV27
j_gene: TRBJ2-5
d_gene: NA
CDR3aa: CASSLGPPETQYF
CDR3nt: TGTGCCAGCAGTCTGGGACCCCCTGAGACCCAGTACTTC

abundance: NA
v_gene: TRBV3-1
j_gene: TRBJ1-1
d_gene: NA
CDR3aa: CASSQVSLMNAEAFF
CDR3nt: TGTGCCAGCAGCCAAGTGAGCCTGATGAACGCCGAAGCTTTCTTT

abundance: many
v_gene: TRBV28
j_gene: TRBJ2-5
d_gene: TRBD1
CDR3aa: CASTPRGTGMKTQYF
CDR3nt: TGTGCCAGCACCCCTAGGGGGACAGGGATGAAGACCCAGTACTTC

abundance: many
v_gene: TRBV2
j_gene: TRBJ1-3
d_gene: TRBD1
CDR3aa: CASSEDRGTGNTIYF
CDR3nt: TGTGCCAGCAGTGAGGACAGGGGAACTGGAAACACCATATATTTT

abundance: many
v_gene: TRBV2
j_gene: TRBJ2-3
d_gene: TRBD1
CDR3aa: CASSAVTGAVTDTQYF
CDR3nt: TGTGCCAGCAGCGCGGTGACAGGGGCCGTCACAGATACGCAGTATTTT

abundance: many
v_gene: TRBV28
j_gene: TRBJ2-5
d_gene: TRBD2
CDR3aa: CASSPTSGRGGSFETQYF
CDR3nt: TGTGCCAGCAGTCCTACTAGCGGGAGGGGTGGGAGTTTCGAGACCCAGTACTTC

abundance: many
v_gene: TRBV20-1
j_gene: TRBJ1-2
d_gene: TRBD1
CDR3aa: CSAPLDRGYGYTF
CDR3nt: TGCAGTGCTCCCTTAGACAGGGGGTATGGCTACACCTTC

abundance: few
v_gene: TRBV4-1
j_gene: TRBJ2-7
d_gene: NA
CDR3aa: CASSQDHNFYEQYF
CDR3nt: TGCGCCAGCAGCCAAGACCATAACTTCTACGAGCAGTACTTC

abundance: NA
v_gene: TRBV6-2/TRBV6-3
j_gene: TRBJ2-1
d_gene: NA
CDR3aa: CASTQYNEQFF
CDR3nt: TGTGCCAGCACACAATACAATGAGCAGTTCTTC

abundance: NA
v_gene: TRBV6-5
j_gene: TRBJ2-1
d_gene: NA
CDR3aa: CASSSSTDYNEQFF
CDR3nt: TGTGCCAGCAGTTCCTCGACAGACTACAATGAGCAGTTCTTC

abundance: many
v_gene: TRBV24-1
j_gene: TRBJ2-1
d_gene: NA
CDR3aa: CATSLADNEQFF
CDR3nt: TGTGCCACCAGTCTGGCAGACAATGAGCAGTTCTTC

abundance: many
v_gene: TRBV10-3
j_gene: TRBJ2-7
d_gene: TRBD2
CDR3aa: CAISELVAGNYEQYF
CDR3nt: TGTGCCATCAGTGAGTTGGTAGCGGGAAACTACGAGCAGTACTTC

abundance: few
v_gene: TRBV7-2
j_gene: TRBJ1-5
d_gene: NA
CDR3aa: CASSLVGGRGPQHF
CDR3nt: TGTGCCAGCAGCTTAGTGGGTGGCAGGGGACCCCAGCATTTT

abundance: NA
v_gene: TRBV30
j_gene: TRBJ2-5
d_gene: TRBD1
CDR3aa: CAWSPGGRGRRILWETQYF
CDR3nt: TGTGCCTGGAGCCCCGGTGGCAGGGGGCGCAGGATTCTATGGGAGACCCAGTACTTC

abundance: many
v_gene: TRBV6-2/TRBV6-3
j_gene: TRBJ2-3
d_gene: NA
CDR3aa: CASSPNGPLTDTQYF
CDR3nt: TGTGCCAGCAGTCCAAACGGCCCTTTAACAGATACGCAGTATTTT

abundance: many
v_gene: TRBV28
j_gene: TRBJ1-1
d_gene: NA
CDR3aa: CATKLDTEAFF
CDR3nt: TGTGCCACCAAATTGGATACTGAAGCTTTCTTT

abundance: NA
v_gene: TRBV5-5
j_gene: TRBJ1-6
d_gene: TRBD1
CDR3aa: CASSPDRGGGNSPLHF
CDR3nt: TGTGCCAGCAGCCCGGACAGGGGGGGGGGGAATTCACCCCTCCACTTT

abundance: many
v_gene: TRBV11-2
j_gene: TRBJ2-1
d_gene: NA
CDR3aa: CASSFTGSTYNEQFF
CDR3nt: TGTGCCAGCAGCTTCACCGGGAGCACCTACAATGAGCAGTTCTTC

abundance: NA
v_gene: TRBV6-5
j_gene: TRBJ1-1
d_gene: TRBD1
CDR3aa: CASSYSGQGSTEAFF
CDR3nt: TGTGCCAGCAGTTACTCGGGACAGGGTTCCACTGAAGCTTTCTTT

abundance: many
v_gene: TRBV6-1
j_gene: TRBJ2-7
d_gene: TRBD1
CDR3aa: CASSVGPGQSYEQYF
CDR3nt: TGTGCCAGCAGTGTGGGGCCGGGACAGTCCTACGAGCAGTACTTC

abundance: NA
v_gene: TRBV4-3
j_gene: TRBJ1-6
d_gene: NA
CDR3aa: CASSQVAGLYNSPLHF
CDR3nt: TGCGCCAGCAGCCAAGTTGCGGGTCTCTATAATTCACCCCTCCACTTT